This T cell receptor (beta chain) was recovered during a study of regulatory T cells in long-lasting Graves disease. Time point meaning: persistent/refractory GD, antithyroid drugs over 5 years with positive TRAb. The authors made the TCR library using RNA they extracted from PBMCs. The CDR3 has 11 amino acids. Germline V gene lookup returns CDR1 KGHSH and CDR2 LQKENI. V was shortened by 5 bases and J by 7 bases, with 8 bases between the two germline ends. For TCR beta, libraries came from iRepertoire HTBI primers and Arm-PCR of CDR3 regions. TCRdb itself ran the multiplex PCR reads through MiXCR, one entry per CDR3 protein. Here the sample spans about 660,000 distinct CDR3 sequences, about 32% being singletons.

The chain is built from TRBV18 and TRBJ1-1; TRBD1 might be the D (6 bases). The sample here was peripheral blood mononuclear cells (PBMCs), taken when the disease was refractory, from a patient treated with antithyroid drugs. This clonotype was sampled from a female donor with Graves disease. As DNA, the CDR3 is TGTGCCAGCTCAAAGGGGGGTGAAGCTTTCTTT. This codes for CASSKGGEAFF.